This TCR beta chain was recovered during a study of cytomegalovirus exposure and HLA in healthy donors (dated by TCRdb to the late 2010s). Notes on the research overall: According to an earlier analysis of 587 of the donors, about 179 million T cells yielded 120 million or so unique TCR beta sequences and 250 to 350 Gb of sequence data. About 300 gigabases of sequencing data and tens of millions of unique TCR sequences were included in an early release covering roughly 700 HLA-typed donors. Of the approximately 400 genotyped donors, about 80% fell in the genetic ancestry cluster associated with self-reported Caucasian donors. The aim of the study was to test whether cataloging public T cell receptors could identify signatures of past pathogen exposure. The study used immunosequencing to profile the T cell repertoires of 670 or so subjects and linked those repertoires to cytomegalovirus serostatus. A separate validation cohort of roughly 120 different subjects was used in addition to the roughly 700-subject first cohort. To predict cytomegalovirus infection status, the study combined high-throughput TCR immunosequencing, statistical association of individual TCRs with disease status, and machine learning. To study patterns of TCR occurrence, a later analysis re-analyzed previously published TCR beta repertoires from hundreds of donors and added high-resolution HLA genotyping. Rather than using new phenotypic data, the later analysis identified candidate immune exposures from TCR beta sequences and from how often those sequences occurred across donors. An earlier analysis of approximately 640 of the donors applied high-throughput TCR beta sequencing to assess whether each TCR beta V gene segment acted as functional or pseudogenic. Donor age, sex, ethnicity and CMV serostatus were collected together with the repertoire data. A later genetic analysis used genome-wide SNP genotypes for about 60% of the 666 donors, treating that subset as a discovery cohort. Every discovery cohort repertoire had been produced on one sequencing platform. HLA typing included class I and class II loci at four-digit resolution. The number of donors typed differed by locus, with roughly 620-640 for A, B, C, DRB1 and DQB1, more than 500 for DQA1, 600 to 610 for DPA1, and over 400 for DPB1. Roughly five DR-DQ haplotypes were handled as single units for association and clustering, since linkage in the cohort was strong. Among 398 genotyped donors of the cohort, an average of around 240,000 unique TCR beta nucleotide sequences was sequenced per donor, of which roughly 17% were non-productive.

The cohort comprised more than 550 healthy bone marrow donors. At the time of sampling, all cohort members were nominally healthy, though unrecorded immune exposures were likely present. The donor was CMV seropositive and was included in the group of 289 seropositive cohort members. A peripheral blood sample was provided by each donor, and peripheral blood mononuclear cells were used for TCR beta sequencing. Genomic DNA was extracted from the blood cell samples with the Qiagen DNeasy Blood Extraction Kit. The library relied on the immunoSEQ multiplex PCR assay. For the multiplex PCR, a mixture combining 60 forward primers for TCR Vbeta segments and 13 reverse primers for TCR Jbeta segments was used. The CDR3 region of rearranged TCR beta genes was amplified from genomic DNA with a multiplex PCR assay. Amplified TCR beta libraries were sequenced as 87-base-pair reads on the Illumina HiSeq System. The authors' pipeline ran thus. Across the 670 or so repertoires, a later analysis counted approximately 83 million unique TCR beta chains, around 11 million of which were shared by at least two donors. To remove PCR and sequencing errors, raw reads were error-corrected and collapsed into unique sequences using a nearest-neighbor algorithm that merged closely related sequences. Alignment of CDR3 sequences to IMGT reference sequences was used to assign V, D and J gene segments. For a sequence to be retained, a match of at least six nucleotides to both a V gene segment and a J gene segment was required. A rearrangement was called productive if the CDR3 had no stop codons and remained in frame with V and J, and every other rearrangement was called non-productive. CDR3 was defined according to IMGT convention as the region running from the second conserved V-encoded cysteine to the conserved J-encoded phenylalanine. Sequences without an unambiguous match to a single V gene segment were excluded from the earlier analysis of 450 to 750 of the donors. An earlier analysis of 500 to 600 of the donors classified V segments as functional when productive rearrangements were above 56.7% and as segregating when the standard deviation between donors was above 5%. A statistical classification framework was built to diagnose cytomegalovirus status from the catalog of TCR beta chain sequences. In a later analysis, TCR nucleotide sequences were compared against IMGT/GENE-DB human TR gene sequences so that V and J genes could be assigned. The TCRdist pipeline was used in a later analysis to assign CDR3 sequences and most-parsimonious VDJ recombination scenarios. In a later analysis, each TCR beta chain was defined by its CDR3 amino acid sequence together with its V-gene family, and reads without a unique V-gene family were excluded. A later analysis removed 550 to 650 highly shared, low-generation-probability nucleotide sequences to deal with suspected cross-contamination and a sequencing artifact. In a later analysis, a clonal expansion index was calculated for each public chain from normalized within-repertoire ranks of inferred template counts. A later analysis computed generation probabilities with a VDJ recombination model fitted to out-of-frame rearrangements, and checked the results against IGoR. In a later analysis, hypergeometric tests were used to score TCR-TCR, TCR-HLA and TCR-CMV co-occurrence, with a repertoire-size bias correction applied to TCR pairs. A later analysis estimated false discovery rates by permuting HLA or CMV assignments 20 times. In a later analysis, co-occurring TCRs were grouped using DBSCAN, and TCRdist sequence similarity was added for clustering within HLA-allele-positive subsets. For co-occurrence clustering, repertoires with fewer than 30,000 or more than 120,000 public chains were excluded, along with five repertoires with anomalous nucleotide sharing. TCRdb retrieved this table from immuneACCESS and kept in-frame rearrangements only. Not all clones are present; in checked studies, unresolved V genes account for under half, and no reason is known for the remainder. That table furnishes V, J and clone size, whereas the DNA furnished D and trimming. Present in this sample are approximately 110,000 clones, about 64% of which were seen just once. The ten most abundant clones make up 8% to 10% of the sample.

Results and caveats for the whole study, not just this receptor: Compared with the 666-donor mean, donors in an Asian-associated ancestry cluster had fewer N-insertions in productive TCRs, according to a later genetic analysis. A later analysis found that HLA-associated TCR beta chains were more clonally expanded and had lower generation probabilities than equally common non-associated chains. Most TCR sequences were seen in very few donors, while some public TCRs were found in many individuals. Some IMGT-functional V segments, including TRBV6-2 and TRBV6-3, could not be distinguished by the 87-base-pair reads and were therefore excluded. The presence/absence analyses assumed that sequencing depth was roughly uniform across donors, and that assumption may not be true. Because HLA typing was missing for some donors at each locus, association tests included only the typed subset. Strong co-occurrence of HLA alleles, especially DR and DQ, made assigning TCR associations to individual alleles difficult. The authors suggested that the approach could potentially be generalized to other disease states and immunological phenotypes. In a later analysis, TCR association rates were found to vary across HLA loci, with the most associated TCRs seen for DRB1 alleles and the fewest for HLA-C alleles. Several of the top co-occurrence clusters appeared to be linked to parvovirus B19, influenza, CMV and Epstein-Barr virus, according to a later analysis. A further reported finding was that TCR beta sequences accurately predicted the HLA-A and HLA-B alleles for most subjects in the first cohort. A later genetic analysis associated a missense DCLRE1C variant with V-gene and J-gene trimming of TCR beta chains, and an independent cohort replicated the association. Broadly in line with IMGT annotations, most TCR beta V segments showed up in productive rearrangements about 87% or about 30% of the time in an earlier analysis of under 700 of the donors. A later analysis associated 17,000 or so TCR beta sequences with specific HLA alleles at a false discovery rate of 0.05. The classifier was reported to diagnose cytomegalovirus status with high specificity and sensitivity in both the original and validation cohorts. Correlated functional status among segregating V segments might be attributable to linkage disequilibrium, but an unknown experimental factor could not be ruled out. Because counts were too low, around 17 rarely observed V segments, including chromosome 9 orphons, were left out of the earlier analysis of some 640 of the donors. In this cohort, only TCR beta chains were sequenced, and detectable features were limited by the absence of alpha or paired-chain data. A cluster of highly shared sequence variants was judged likely to represent a technical artifact of the sequencing pipeline. In vitro tests confirmed that a few of the cytomegalovirus-associated TCR beta chains recognize cytomegalovirus antigens. Immune exposure information for the cohort was limited to CMV serostatus. In a later analysis, most CMV-associated TCR beta chains were found to appear HLA-restricted, with HLA associations seemingly driven largely by CMV exposure. A total of 150 to 200 TCR beta chains were listed by the study as associated with cytomegalovirus.

Regarding this clone: Its antigen specificity is not known. No clone much larger than this one lies a single base away; base qualities are absent.

The CDR3 goes from the cysteine to the phenylalanine over 13 residues. Just CDR3 DNA is preserved here, 39 bases in frame from base 1. V drops 4 bases and J drops 1 base, leaving 8 bases in between. In the germline V gene, CDR1 corresponds to SGDLS and CDR2 to YYNGEE. The V and J segments used are TRBV9 and TRBJ1-1, with an unclear D gene assignment. The receptor's source is a man aged 18 to 35 in good health and CMV-seropositive. The material sequenced was PBMCs. The nucleotide sequence is TGTGCCAGCAGCAAACGGGAGAACACTGAAGCTTTCTTT. This translates into CASSKRENTEAFF.